This T cell receptor beta chain was identified in a study of Graves' ophthalmopathy and Graves' hyperthyroidism. Certain patients were not enrolled. These were patients with other autoimmune diseases, uncontrolled infections, pregnancy or lactation. Reliance was placed on clinical symptoms, serum thyroxine, TRAb, thyroid ultrasound and orbital computed tomography for diagnosis. In germline, CDR1 is LNHDA, CDR2 SQIVND (reference sequence). CDR3 size: 12 residues. Unmatched junction bases numbered 4, after V lost 6 bases and J lost 7 bases. RNA transcripts served as template for amplifying TCR beta CDR3 sequences. HTBI-primed first-round RT-PCR preceded second-round multiplex PCR. Via MiXCR, TCRdb re-called the multiplex PCR reads, giving one row per CDR3 protein. The sample holds around 670,000 distinct CDR3 sequences, around 40% seen once. On this clonotype itself: A single base separates this from a much larger clone, so it may be a read error. No conserved phenylalanine or tryptophan ends this CDR3, so it is likely a read error.

This sequence originates from an adult man with Graves' ophthalmopathy. The sample was peripheral blood. V gene TRBV19 combines with J gene TRBJ1-1, with TRBD1 identical over 8 bases. This chain's CDR3 is CASSHGTGEAFL. The CDR3 coding sequence is TGTGCCAGTAGCCATGGGACAGGTGAAGCTTTCCTT.